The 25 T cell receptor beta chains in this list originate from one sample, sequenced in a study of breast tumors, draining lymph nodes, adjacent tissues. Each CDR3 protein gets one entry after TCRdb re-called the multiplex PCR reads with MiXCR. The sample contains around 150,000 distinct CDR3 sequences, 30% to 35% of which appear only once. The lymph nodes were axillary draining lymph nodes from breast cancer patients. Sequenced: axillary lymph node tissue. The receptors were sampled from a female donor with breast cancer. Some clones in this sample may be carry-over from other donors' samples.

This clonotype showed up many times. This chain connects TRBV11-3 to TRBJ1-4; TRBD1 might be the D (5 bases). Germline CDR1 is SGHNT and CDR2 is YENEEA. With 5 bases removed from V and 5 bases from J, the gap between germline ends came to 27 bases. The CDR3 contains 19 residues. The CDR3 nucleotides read TGTGCCAGCAGCACGCAGATTTACGCACGGGGCGGGGGAAATGAAAAACTGTTTTTT. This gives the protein CASSTQIYARGGGNEKLFF.

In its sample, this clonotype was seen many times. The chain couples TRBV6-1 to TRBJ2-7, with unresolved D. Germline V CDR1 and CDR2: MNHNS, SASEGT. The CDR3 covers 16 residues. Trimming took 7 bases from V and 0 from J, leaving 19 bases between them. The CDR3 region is CASTSIIRTPSYEQYF. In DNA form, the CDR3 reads TGTGCCAGCACCTCGATTATCCGAACCCCCTCCTACGAGCAGTACTTC.

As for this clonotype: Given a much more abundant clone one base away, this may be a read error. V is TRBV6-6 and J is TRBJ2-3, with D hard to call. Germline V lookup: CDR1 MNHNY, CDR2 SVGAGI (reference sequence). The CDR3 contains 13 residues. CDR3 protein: CASSHSTRDTQYF. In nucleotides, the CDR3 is TGTGCCAGCAGTCACTCGACCCGCGATACGCAGTATTTT.

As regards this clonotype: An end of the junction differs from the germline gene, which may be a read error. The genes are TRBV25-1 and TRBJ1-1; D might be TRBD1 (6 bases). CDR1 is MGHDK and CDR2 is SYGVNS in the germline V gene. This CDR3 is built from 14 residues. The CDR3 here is CASRDWDMNTEAFF. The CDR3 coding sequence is TGTGCCAGCCGTGATTGGGACATGAACACTGAAGCTTTCTTT.

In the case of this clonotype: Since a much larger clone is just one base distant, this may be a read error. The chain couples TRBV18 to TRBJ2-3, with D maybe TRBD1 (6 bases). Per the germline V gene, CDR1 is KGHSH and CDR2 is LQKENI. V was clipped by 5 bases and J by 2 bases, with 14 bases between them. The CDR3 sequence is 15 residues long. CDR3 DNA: TGTGCCAGCTCAGCAAGACAGGCTCACACAGATACGCAGTATTTT. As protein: CASSARQAHTDTQYF. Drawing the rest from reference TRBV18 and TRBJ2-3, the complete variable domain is NAGVMQNPRHLVRRRGQEARLRCSPMKGHSHVYWYRQLPEEGLKFMVYLQKENIIDESGMPKERFSAEFPKEGPSILRIQQVVRGDSAAYFCASSARQAHTDTQYFGPGTRLTVL.

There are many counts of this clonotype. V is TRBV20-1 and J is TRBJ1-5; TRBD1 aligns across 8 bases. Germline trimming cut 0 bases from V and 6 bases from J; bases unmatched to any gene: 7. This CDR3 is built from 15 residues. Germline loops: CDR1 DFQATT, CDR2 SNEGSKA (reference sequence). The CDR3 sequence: CSARDHAGGGQPQHF. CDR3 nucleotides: TGCAGTGCTAGAGATCATGCAGGGGGCGGTCAGCCCCAGCATTTT.

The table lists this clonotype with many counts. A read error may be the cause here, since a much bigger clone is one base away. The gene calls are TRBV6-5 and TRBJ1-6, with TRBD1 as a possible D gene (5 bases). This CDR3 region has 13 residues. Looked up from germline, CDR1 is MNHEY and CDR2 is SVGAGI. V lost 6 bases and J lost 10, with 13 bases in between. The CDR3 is CASRLRAPSPLHF. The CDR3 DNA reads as TGTGCCAGCAGACTCAGGGCTCCCTCACCCCTCCACTTT.

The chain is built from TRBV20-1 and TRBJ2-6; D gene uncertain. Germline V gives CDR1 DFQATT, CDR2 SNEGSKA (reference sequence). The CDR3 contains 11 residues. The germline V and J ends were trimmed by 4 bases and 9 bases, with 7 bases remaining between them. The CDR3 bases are TGCAGTGCTAACTCTGACAACGTCCTGACTTTC. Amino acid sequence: CSANSDNVLTF.

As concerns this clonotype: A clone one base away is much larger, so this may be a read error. The CDR3 DNA follows: TGCGCCAGCAGCCCGGGGACAGGCCAAGACACCCAGTACTTC. Its protein product is CASSPGTGQDTQYF. The rearrangement joins TRBV5-1 to TRBJ2-5; 8 nucleotides align to TRBD1. Per germline, CDR1 SGHRS and CDR2 YFSETQ. The CDR3 contains 14 residues.

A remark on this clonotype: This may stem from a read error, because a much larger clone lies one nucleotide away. This chain's CDR3 is CSATGSQYKTEQFF. As DNA, the CDR3 is TGCAGTGCTACGGGGTCACAATACAAGACTGAGCAGTTCTTC. The gene calls are TRBV20-1 and TRBJ2-1; D perhaps matches TRBD2 (5 bases). The CDR3 sequence is 14 residues long. The V end was cut by 4 bases, the J end by 9 bases, with 19 bases between. The germline gives CDR1 DFQATT, CDR2 SNEGSKA (reference sequence).

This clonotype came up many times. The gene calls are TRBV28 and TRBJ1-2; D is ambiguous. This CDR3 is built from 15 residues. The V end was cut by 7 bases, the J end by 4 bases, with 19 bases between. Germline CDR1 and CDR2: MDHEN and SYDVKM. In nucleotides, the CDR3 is TGTGCCAGCAAAAGGTCGAGGCAGGCGACCTATGGCTACACCTTC. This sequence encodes CASKRSRQATYGYTF.

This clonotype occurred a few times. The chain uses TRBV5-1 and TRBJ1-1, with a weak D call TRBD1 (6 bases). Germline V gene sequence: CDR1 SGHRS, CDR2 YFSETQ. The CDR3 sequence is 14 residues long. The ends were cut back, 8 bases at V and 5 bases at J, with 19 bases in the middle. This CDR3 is CASSSGDPRTEAFF. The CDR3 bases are TGCGCCAGTAGTTCAGGGGACCCTCGGACTGAAGCTTTCTTT.

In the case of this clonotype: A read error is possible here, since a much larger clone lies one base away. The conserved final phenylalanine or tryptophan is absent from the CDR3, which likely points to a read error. The CDR3 loop is CASSPGLAREQFL. The CDR3, as DNA: TGTGCCAGCAGCCCGGGACTAGCGAGGGAGCAGTTCCTC. The V and J genes are TRBV3-1 and TRBJ2-1; 10 positions agree with TRBD2. The CDR3 has 13 amino acids. Germline CDR1 is LGHDT and CDR2 is YNNKEL (reference sequence). The junction had 4 bases not matched to a gene; V was cut back by 4 bases and J by 10 bases.

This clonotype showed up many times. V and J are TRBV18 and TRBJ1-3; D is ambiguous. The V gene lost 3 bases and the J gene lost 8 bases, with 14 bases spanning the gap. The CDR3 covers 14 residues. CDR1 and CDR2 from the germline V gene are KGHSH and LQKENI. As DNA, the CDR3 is TGTGCCAGCTCACCCGGACGGGTCGGAGACACCATATATTTT. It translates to CASSPGRVGDTIYF.

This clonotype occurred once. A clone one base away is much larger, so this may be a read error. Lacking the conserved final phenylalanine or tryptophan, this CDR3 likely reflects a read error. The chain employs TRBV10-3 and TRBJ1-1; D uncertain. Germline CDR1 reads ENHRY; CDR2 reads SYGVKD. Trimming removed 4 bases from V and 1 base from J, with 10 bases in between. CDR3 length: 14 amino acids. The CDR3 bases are TGTGCCATCAGTGGAACACCGAAGAACACTGAAGCTTTCTCT. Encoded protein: CAISGTPKNTEAFS.

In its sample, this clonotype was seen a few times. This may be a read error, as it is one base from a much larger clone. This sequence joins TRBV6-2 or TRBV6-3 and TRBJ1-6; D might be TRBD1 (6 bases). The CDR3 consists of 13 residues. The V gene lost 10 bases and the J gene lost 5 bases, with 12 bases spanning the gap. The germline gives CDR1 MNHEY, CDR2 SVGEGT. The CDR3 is CAISHRDNSPLHF. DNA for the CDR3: TGTGCCATCTCGCACAGGGATAATTCACCCCTCCACTTT.

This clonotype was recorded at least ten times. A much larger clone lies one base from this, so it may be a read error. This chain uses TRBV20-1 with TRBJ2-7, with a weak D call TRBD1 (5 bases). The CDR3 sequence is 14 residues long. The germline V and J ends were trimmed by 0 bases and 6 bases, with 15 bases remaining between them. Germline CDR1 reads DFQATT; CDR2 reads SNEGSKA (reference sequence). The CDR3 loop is CSARDPRVTSEQYF. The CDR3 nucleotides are TGCAGTGCTAGAGATCCCAGGGTCACCTCCGAGCAGTACTTC.

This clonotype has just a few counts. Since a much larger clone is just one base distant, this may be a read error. CDR3 sequence: CASTPIIRTPSYEQYF. Written as DNA, the CDR3 is TGTGCCAGCACCCCGATTATCCGAACCCCCTCCTACGAGCAGTACTTC. The V gene is TRBV6-1, the J gene TRBJ2-7; no reliable D call. V lost 7 bases, J lost 0 bases, and 19 bases lay in between. This CDR3 contains 16 residues. Per germline, CDR1 MNHNS and CDR2 SASEGT.

This CDR3 reads CASSLPFRQGGSYLQYF. Written as DNA, the CDR3 is TGTGCCAGCAGCTTACCCTTCAGACAGGGAGGGTCCTACCTGCAGTACTTC. The V call is TRBV7-9, the J call TRBJ2-7; the D call may be TRBD1 or TRBD2 (7 bases each). This CDR3 region has 17 residues. Germline V gene sequence: CDR1 SEHNR, CDR2 FQNEAQ (reference sequence). V dropped 2 bases and J dropped 9 bases, with 26 bases sitting between them.

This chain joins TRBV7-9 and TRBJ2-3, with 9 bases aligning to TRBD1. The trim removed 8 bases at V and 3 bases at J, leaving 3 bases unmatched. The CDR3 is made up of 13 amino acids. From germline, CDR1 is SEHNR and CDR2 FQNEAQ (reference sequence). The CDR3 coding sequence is TGTGCCAGCGGACAGGGGCGTACAGATACGCAGTATTTT. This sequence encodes CASGQGRTDTQYF.

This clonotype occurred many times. CDR3 protein: CASSLRVGSEKLFF. CDR3 nucleotide sequence: TGTGCCAGCAGTTTAAGGGTAGGGAGTGAAAAACTGTTTTTT. The gene calls are TRBV28 and TRBJ1-4; no definite D call. The germline V and J ends were trimmed by 2 bases and 7 bases, with 11 bases remaining between them. Germline lookup yields CDR1 MDHEN and CDR2 SYDVKM. This CDR3 has 14 residues. The full variable domain, its missing parts supplied by reference TRBV28 and TRBJ1-4, is DVKVTQSSRYLVKRTGEKVFLECVQDMDHENMFWYRQDPGLGLRLIYFSYDVKMKEKGDIPEGYSVSREKKERFSLILESASTNQTSMYLCASSLRVGSEKLFFGSGTQLSVL.

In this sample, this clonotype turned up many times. Written as DNA, the CDR3 is TGTGCCAGCAGTGAACTCTGGGACAGCACTTTTGGTGAAAAACTGTTTTTT. As protein: CASSELWDSTFGEKLFF. This chain joins TRBV6-1 and TRBJ1-4; 7 nucleotides align to TRBD1. In germline, CDR1 is MNHNS, CDR2 SASEGT. CDR3 length: 17 amino acids. V was pared by 2 bases and J by 7 bases, with 13 bases of the junction left unmatched.

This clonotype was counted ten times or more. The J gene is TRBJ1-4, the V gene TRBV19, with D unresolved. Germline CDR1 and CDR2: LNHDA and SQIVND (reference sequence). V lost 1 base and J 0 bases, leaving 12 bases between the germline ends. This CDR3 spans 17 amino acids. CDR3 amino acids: CASSIVPREATNEKLFF. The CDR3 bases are TGTGCCAGTAGTATAGTACCGCGGGAAGCAACTAATGAAAAACTGTTTTTT.

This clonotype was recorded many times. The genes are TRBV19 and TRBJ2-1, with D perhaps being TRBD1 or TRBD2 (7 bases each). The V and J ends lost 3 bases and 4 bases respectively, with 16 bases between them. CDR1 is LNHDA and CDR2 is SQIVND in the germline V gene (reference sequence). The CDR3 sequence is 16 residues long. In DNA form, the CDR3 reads TGTGCCAGTAGTATGAGCGGGACAGTGATATACAATGAGCAGTTCTTC. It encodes CASSMSGTVIYNEQFF.

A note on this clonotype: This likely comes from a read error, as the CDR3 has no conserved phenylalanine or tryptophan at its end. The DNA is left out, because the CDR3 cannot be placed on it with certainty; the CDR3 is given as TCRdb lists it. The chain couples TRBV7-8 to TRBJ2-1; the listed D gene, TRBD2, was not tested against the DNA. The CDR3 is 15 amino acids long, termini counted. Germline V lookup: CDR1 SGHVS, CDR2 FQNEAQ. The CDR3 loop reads CASSLSGGAWGEQPL.